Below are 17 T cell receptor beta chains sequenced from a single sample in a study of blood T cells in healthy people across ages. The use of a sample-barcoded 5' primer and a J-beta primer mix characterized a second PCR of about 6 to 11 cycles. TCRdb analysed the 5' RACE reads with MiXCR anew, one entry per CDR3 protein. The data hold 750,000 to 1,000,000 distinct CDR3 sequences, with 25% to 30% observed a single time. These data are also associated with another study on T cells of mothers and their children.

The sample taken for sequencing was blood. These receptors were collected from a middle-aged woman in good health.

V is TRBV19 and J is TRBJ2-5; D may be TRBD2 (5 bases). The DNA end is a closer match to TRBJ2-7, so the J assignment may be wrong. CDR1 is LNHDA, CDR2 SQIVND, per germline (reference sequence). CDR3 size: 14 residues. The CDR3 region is CASSIFGKADEQYF. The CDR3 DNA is TGTGCCAGTAGTATATTCGGGAAAGCTGACGAGCAGTACTTC.

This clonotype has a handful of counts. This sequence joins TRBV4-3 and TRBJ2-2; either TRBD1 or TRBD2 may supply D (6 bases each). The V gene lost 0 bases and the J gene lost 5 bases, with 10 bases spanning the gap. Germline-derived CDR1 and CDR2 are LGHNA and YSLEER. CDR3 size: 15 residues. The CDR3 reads CASSQEGGRTGELFF. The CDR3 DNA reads TGCGCCAGCAGCCAAGAAGGGGGGCGGACCGGGGAGCTGTTTTTT.

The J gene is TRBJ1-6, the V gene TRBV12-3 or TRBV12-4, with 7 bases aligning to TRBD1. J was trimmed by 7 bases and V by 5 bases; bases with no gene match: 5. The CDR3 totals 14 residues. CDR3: CASSKGQANSPLHF. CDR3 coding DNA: TGTGCCAGCAGTAAAGGACAGGCCAATTCACCCCTCCACTTT.

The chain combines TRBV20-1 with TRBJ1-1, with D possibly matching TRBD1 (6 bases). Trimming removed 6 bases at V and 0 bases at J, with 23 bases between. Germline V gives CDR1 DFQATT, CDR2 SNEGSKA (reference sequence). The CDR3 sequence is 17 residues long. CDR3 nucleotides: TGCAGTGCGCTTAATAGGGGGTTGGCACTTTTGAACACTGAAGCTTTCTTT. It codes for CSALNRGLALLNTEAFF.

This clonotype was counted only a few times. In DNA, the CDR3 is TGTGCCAGCAGCACCCAGACTAGCGGGCCCCAAGAGACCCAGTACTTC. It yields the protein CASSTQTSGPQETQYF. The V call is TRBV9, the J call TRBJ2-5; 10 positions agree with TRBD2. V was clipped by 4 bases and J by 1 base; unmatched bases: 7. This CDR3 spans 16 amino acids. Germline V gene sequence: CDR1 SGDLS, CDR2 YYNGEE.

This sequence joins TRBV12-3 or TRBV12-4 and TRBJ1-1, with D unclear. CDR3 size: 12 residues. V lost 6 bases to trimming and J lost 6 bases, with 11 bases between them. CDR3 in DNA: TGTGCCAGCAGCCCCGTCCTCTCTGAAGCTTTCTTT. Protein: CASSPVLSEAFF.

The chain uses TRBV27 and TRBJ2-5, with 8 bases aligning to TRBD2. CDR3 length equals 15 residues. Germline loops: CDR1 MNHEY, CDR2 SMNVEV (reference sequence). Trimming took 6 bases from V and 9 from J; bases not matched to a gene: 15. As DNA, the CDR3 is TGTGCCAGCAGGCCGGGACTAGGGGCCTCTGTAGCCCAGTACTTC. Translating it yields CASRPGLGASVAQYF.

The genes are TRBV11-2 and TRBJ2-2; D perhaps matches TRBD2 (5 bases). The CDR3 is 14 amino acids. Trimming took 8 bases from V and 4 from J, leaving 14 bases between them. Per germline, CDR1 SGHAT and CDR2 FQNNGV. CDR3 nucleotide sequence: TGTGCCAGCTTCCTCGGACTTGGCACCGGGGAGCTGTTTTTT. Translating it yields CASFLGLGTGELFF.

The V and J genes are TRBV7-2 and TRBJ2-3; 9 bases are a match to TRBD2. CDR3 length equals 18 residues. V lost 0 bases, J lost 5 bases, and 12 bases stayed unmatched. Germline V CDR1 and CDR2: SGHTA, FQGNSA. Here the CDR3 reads CASSLAPAGGVRRDTQYF. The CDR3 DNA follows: TGTGCCAGCAGCTTAGCCCCAGCGGGGGGAGTGAGGCGAGATACGCAGTATTTT.

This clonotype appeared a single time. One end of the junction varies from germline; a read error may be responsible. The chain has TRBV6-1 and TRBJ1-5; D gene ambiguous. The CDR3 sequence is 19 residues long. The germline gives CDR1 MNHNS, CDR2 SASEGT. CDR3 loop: CTSSPALTTGKRSNQPQHF. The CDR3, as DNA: TGTACCAGCAGTCCGGCCCTTACTACGGGAAAGAGAAGCAATCAGCCCCAGCATTTT.

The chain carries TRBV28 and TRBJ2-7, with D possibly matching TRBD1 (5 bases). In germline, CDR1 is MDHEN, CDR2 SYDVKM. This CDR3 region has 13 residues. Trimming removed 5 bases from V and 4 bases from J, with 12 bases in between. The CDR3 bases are TGTGCCAGCAGTGTAAGGGGCCTGTACGAGCAGTACTTC. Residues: CASSVRGLYEQYF.

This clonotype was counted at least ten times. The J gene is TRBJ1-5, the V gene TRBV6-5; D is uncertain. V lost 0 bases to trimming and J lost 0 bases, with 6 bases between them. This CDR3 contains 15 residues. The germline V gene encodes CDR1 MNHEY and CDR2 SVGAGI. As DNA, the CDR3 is TGTGCCAGCAGTTACTCGGGGTATAGCAATCAGCCCCAGCATTTT. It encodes CASSYSGYSNQPQHF.

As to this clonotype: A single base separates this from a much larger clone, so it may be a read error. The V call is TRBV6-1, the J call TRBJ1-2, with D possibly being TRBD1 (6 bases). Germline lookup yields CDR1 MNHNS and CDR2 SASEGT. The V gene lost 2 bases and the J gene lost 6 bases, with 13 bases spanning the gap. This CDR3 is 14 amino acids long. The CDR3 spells CASSESTQGDGYTF. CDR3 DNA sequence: TGTGCCAGCAGTGAATCTACACAGGGCGATGGCTACACCTTC.

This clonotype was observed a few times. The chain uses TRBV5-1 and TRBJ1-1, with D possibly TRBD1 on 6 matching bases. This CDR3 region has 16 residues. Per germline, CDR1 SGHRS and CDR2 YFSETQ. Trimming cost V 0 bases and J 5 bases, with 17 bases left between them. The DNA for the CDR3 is TGCGCCAGCAGCTTGGCGAGTAAATTTCAGGGGACTGAAGCTTTCTTT. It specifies CASSLASKFQGTEAFF.

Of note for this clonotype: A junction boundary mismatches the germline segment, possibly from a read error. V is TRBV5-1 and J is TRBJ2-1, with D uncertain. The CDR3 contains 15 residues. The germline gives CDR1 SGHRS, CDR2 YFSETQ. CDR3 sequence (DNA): TGCGCCAGCAGCTTGGGACTCAGCCAGTACAATGAGCGGTTCTTC. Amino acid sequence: CASSLGLSQYNERFF. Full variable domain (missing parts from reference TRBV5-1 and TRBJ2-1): KAGVTQTPRYLIKTRGQQVTLSCSPISGHRSVSWYQQTPGQGLQFLFEYFSETQRNKGNFPGRFSGRQFSNSRSEMNVSTLELGDSALYLCASSLGLSQYNERFFGPGTRLTVL.

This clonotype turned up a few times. CDR3 sequence reads: CASSLEGTGVSTEAFF. The CDR3 DNA sequence: TGTGCCAGCAGCTTAGAAGGAACAGGGGTGAGCACTGAAGCTTTCTTT. The genes are TRBV7-9 and TRBJ1-1; 7 bases agree with TRBD1. Losses at the gene ends were 1 base for V and 4 bases for J; bases not matched to a gene: 9. The V gene's germline CDR1 is SEHNR and CDR2 FQNEAQ (reference sequence). This CDR3 has 16 amino acids.

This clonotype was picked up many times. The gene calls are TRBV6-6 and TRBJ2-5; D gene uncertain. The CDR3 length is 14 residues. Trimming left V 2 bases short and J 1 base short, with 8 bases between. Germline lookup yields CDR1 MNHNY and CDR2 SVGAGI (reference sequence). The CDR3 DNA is TGTGCCAGCAGTTACAGGGCTGTCCAAGAGACCCAGTACTTC. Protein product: CASSYRAVQETQYF.